Sequencing of this T cell receptor (beta chain) was carried out in a study of siplizumab effects on memory and regulatory T cells. Study findings and constraints: Tregs proliferating in siplizumab cultures lacked confirmation of their suppressive function. Contribution to the alloresponse seemed major for naive T cells, which also seemed more diverse than memory cells. No naive or memory phenotype could be assigned to roughly 80-97% of proliferating clones. Treg-derived clones made up an average of 68.8% of mappable alloreactive CD4+ clones with siplizumab and 26.9% in controls.

Some clones are missing from TCRdb's copy, which holds only in-frame ones; the method was immunoSEQ multiplex PCR. The repertoire holds about 120,000 clones, with roughly 94% as singletons. The germline gives CDR1 MNHEY, CDR2 SMNVEV (reference sequence). This CDR3 has 16 residues. Trimming took 0 bases from V and 2 from J, leaving 11 bases between them. Points on this clone: Its specificity is unknown.

The receptor's source is a human donor in good health. The material sequenced was non-Treg CD4+ T cells sorted from blood. This rearrangement joins TRBV27 to TRBJ1-5, with D possibly being TRBD1 (5 bases). CDR3 sequence: CASSLSSRGGNQPQHF. Written as DNA, the CDR3 is TGTGCCAGCAGTTTATCGTCCCGGGGGGGCAATCAGCCCCAGCATTTT.